This T cell receptor beta chain was recorded in a study of T cell responses to AZD1222 COVID-19 vaccine (dated by TCRdb to the early 2020s). Looking at the study overall: A total of approximately 240 trial participants underwent TCR sequencing, of whom roughly 210 had received two doses of AZD1222 and around 26 had received two doses of the MenACWY control vaccine. Trial participants were enrolled into age subgroups of 18-55, 56-69 and 70-plus years, which contained 148, 28 and 57 TCR-sequenced participants, respectively. Study-wide findings and limitations: Conclusions about previously exposed vaccinees are limited, since just five or six AZD1222 recipients were seropositive for SARS-CoV-2 at baseline. Spike-specific TCR breadth and depth rose significantly after two AZD1222 doses compared with day 0 and with MenACWY recipients. Most participants were white British and females outnumbered males, and the authors suggested that clonal diversity may have been underestimated. The vaccine-associated CD4 TCRs covered the entire spike protein, and the dominant responses fell in regions 160-218 and 743-854. Epitopes outside the regions mutated in the B.1.351 and B.1.1.7 variants were reportedly recognized by nearly half of the unique spike-specific TCRs. The 56-69-year group was small, and its depth increase did not reach significance, likely because of low power. No day 14 peak-response samples were available, so repertoires were characterized only after the peak T cell response.

The CDR3 regions of human TCRbeta chains were analyzed by immunosequencing. The paper's data handling went like this. TCRs in the repertoires were compared against a reference library of SARS-CoV-2-specific TCRs that had been generated with the MIRA antigen-specificity platform. Breadth was defined as the fraction of unique TCRs that were SARS-CoV-2-associated, and depth was defined as the fraction of total T cells that were SARS-CoV-2-associated. Using the MIRA data, each spike-specific TCR was assigned both to the spike region to which the TCR was reactive and to a CD4 or CD8 class. Log10-transformed breadth and depth values were compared by one-way ANOVA with Sidak's multiple comparisons tests. TCRdb took this table from immuneACCESS and kept in-frame rearrangements with V and J called. Such tables lack part of the clones; where checked against another copy, unresolved V genes explain under half of the gap, and the rest is unexplained. That table supplies the V and J calls and clone size; D and trimming were determined from the DNA. This sample comprises around 78,000 clones, around 90% of them detected only once. Over 1.2% of the sample lies in the top ten.

Taken with the paper, the label for time point translates to: about 28 days (+/-7) after the second vaccine dose. AZD1222 recipients with second doses at about 4 weeks or about 12 weeks were pooled, because spike-specific TCR depth and breadth did not differ between schedules. Vaccinee samples were obtained from the UK trials COV001 and COV002, which included a single-blind randomized controlled phase 2/3 trial of AZD1222 (ChAdOx1 nCoV-19) in healthy adults. Trial participant PBMC samples were collected at day 0 and day 28 after the second dose for TCRbeta chain sequencing. The CDR3 covers 14 residues, taking in both the cysteine and the phenylalanine. Only the CDR3 region is kept as DNA, spanning 42 bases read in frame from base 1. The CDR1 and CDR2 encoded by the germline V gene are MNHEY and SVGAGI. Relative to germline, V is 5 bases shorter and J is 4 bases shorter, with 9 bases between their ends.

Worth noting for this clone: No cognate antigen has been identified for it. Base qualities are missing; no much larger clone stands one base away.

The input for sequencing was peripheral blood, taken 28 days after the second AZD1222 dose. The chain is encoded by TRBV6-5 joined to TRBJ2-6; a confident D gene designation cannot be given. The receptor was isolated from an adult who received the AZD1222 COVID-19 vaccine. In nucleotide form, the sequence is TGTGCCAGCAGTCTGGAGAAGGGGGCCAACGTCCTGACTTTC. It encodes CASSLEKGANVLTF.